The following is a TCR beta chain sequence with its context. This entry is derived from a study of T-cell memory formation after mild COVID-19. MiXCR was run by TCRdb on the 5' RACE reads, yielding one entry per CDR3 protein. The sample records about 440,000 distinct CDR3 sequences, 15% to 25% being singletons. Deletions cut 3 bases from V and 6 bases from J, with 12 bases between. CDR3 length: 13 amino acids. This sequence originates from an adult woman who had mild COVID-19 (a few samples of this study predate the infection). Cell type and time point are not known. The rearrangement links TRBV12-3 or TRBV12-4 to TRBJ2-7; D remains ambiguous. What was sequenced was PBMCs or a T cell subset sorted from them (not recorded which). CDR3 in DNA: TGTGCCAGCAGTTTCTATTCGTCGGGCGAGCAGTACTTC. Translated, it gives CASSFYSSGEQYF.